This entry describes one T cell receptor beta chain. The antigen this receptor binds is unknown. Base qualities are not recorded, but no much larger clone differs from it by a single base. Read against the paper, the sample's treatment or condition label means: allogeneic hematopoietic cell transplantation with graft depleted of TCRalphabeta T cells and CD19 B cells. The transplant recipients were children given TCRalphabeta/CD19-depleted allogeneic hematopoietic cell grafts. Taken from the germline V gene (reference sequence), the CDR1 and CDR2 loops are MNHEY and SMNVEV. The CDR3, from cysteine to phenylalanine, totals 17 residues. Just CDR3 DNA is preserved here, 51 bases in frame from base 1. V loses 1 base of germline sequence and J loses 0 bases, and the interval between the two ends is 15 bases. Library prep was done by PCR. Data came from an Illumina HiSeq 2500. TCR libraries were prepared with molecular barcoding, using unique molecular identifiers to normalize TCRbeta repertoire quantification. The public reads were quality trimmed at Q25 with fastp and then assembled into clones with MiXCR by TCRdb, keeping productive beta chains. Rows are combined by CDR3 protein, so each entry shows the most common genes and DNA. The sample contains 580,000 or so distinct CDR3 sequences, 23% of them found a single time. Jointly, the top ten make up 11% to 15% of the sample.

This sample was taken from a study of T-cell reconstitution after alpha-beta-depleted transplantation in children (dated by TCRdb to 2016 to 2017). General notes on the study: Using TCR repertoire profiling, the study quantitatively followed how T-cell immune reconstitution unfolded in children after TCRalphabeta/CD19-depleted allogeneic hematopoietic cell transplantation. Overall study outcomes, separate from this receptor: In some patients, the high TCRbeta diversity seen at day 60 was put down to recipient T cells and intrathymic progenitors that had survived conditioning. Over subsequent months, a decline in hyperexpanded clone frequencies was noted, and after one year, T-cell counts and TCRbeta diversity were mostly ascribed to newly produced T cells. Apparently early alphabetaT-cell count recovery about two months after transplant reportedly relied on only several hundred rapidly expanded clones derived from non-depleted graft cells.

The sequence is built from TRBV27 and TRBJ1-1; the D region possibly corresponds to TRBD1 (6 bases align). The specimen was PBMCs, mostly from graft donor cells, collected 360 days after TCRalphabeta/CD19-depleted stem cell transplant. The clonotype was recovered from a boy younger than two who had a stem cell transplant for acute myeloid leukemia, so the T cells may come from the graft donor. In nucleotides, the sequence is TGTGCCAGCAGTTTATTGGGGGCTCCGGCCATGAACACTGAAGCTTTCTTT. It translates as CASSLLGAPAMNTEAFF.